This T cell receptor beta chain was identified during a study of regulatory T cells in long-lasting Graves disease. For TCR beta, libraries came from iRepertoire HTBI primers and Arm-PCR of CDR3 regions. TCRdb re-called the multiplex PCR reads through MiXCR, storing one row per CDR3 protein. The top ten hold about 19% of the sample, which has about 350,000 distinct CDR3 sequences, 15% to 20% seen once. The germline V and J ends were trimmed by 5 bases and 5 bases, with 10 bases remaining between them. The CDR3 runs to 14 residues. Germline CDR1 reads SEHNR; CDR2 reads FQNEAQ (reference sequence). Findings and caveats of the study: Among samples with persistent disease, TRBV28, TRBJ1-2 and TRBJ2-5 were favored.

This sample's time point: newly diagnosed GD, antithyroid drugs for less than 3 months. Researchers made the TCR library from RNA that was extracted from PBMCs. Notes on this clonotype: Its antigen is not identified.

This sample also appeared in a second study, on T cells in Graves' hyperthyroidism and ophthalmopathy. As that study records: Most clonotypes expanded in the thyroid (above 0.001) were also present in blood. It was a median about seven months before onset that the model predicted ophthalmopathy.

The V and J genes are TRBV7-9 and TRBJ1-6; possibly TRBD1 for D (5 bases). The clonotype comes from a woman younger than 35 with Graves disease. Specimen: peripheral blood mononuclear cells (PBMCs), collected at new diagnosis, from a patient treated with antithyroid drugs. CDR3 loop: CASSAGRNNSPLHF. The CDR3 DNA reads TGTGCCAGCAGCGCGGGACGGAATAATTCACCCCTCCACTTT.